The source of this T cell receptor (beta chain) is a study of T cell responses to AZD1222 COVID-19 vaccine. The V end lost 2 bases, the J end lost 1 base, and 5 bases lay between the germline ends. The CDR3 loop spans 13 amino acids. Germline-derived CDR1 and CDR2 are SGHNT and YYREEE (reference sequence). Generated by immunoSEQ multiplex PCR, the TCRdb table keeps only in-frame clones and is missing some. Counted here are about 150,000 clones, 90% occurring once; the ten biggest clones make up approximately 1.8%. The study's findings and limits: It should be noted that donors were predominantly white British and more often female, and clonal diversity was possibly underestimated. Of spike-specific TCRs, nearly half reportedly target regions left unmutated in variants. Vaccination with two AZD1222 doses was followed by a rise in Spike-specific TCR breadth and depth. Researchers report vaccine-associated CD4 TCRs spanning spike, with dominance at 160-218 and 743-854.

This clone was observed a single time. What it recognizes is unknown. The receptor's source is an adult in good health. The sequences come from peripheral blood, collected on day 0 of AZD1222 vaccination. The rearrangement uses TRBV5-4 and TRBJ2-3; no reliable D call. The CDR3 region has the DNA TGTGCCAGCAGCTTCGACGGCACAGATACGCAGTATTTT. It is translated as CASSFDGTDTQYF.